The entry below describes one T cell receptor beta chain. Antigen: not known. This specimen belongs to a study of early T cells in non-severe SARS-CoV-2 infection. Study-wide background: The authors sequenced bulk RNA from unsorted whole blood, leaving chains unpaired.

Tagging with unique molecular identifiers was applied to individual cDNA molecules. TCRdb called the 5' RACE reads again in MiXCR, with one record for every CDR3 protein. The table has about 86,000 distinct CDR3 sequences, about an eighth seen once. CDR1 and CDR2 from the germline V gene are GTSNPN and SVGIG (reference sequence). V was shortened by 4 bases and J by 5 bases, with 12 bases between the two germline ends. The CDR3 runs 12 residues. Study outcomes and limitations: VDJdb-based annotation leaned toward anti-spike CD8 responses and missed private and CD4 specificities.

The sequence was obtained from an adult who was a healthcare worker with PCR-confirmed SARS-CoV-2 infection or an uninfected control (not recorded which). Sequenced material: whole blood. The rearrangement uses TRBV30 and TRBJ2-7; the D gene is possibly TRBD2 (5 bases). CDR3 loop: CAWTGSVDEQYF. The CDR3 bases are TGTGCCTGGACGGGATCGGTCGACGAGCAGTACTTC.